The 20 T cell receptor beta chains reported below all come from one sample, sequenced in a study of blood T cells in healthy people across ages. Sample-barcoded 5' priming and a J-beta primer mix drove a second PCR of about 7 to 11 cycles. Using its own MiXCR run on the 5' RACE reads, TCRdb lists one record per CDR3 protein. The table has around 800,000 distinct CDR3 sequences, around 62% seen once. The sample was blood. The receptors were sampled from a young man in good health.

V usage is TRBV6-5 and J usage is TRBJ2-5, with TRBD2 matching 13 bases. Germline lookup yields CDR1 MNHEY and CDR2 SVGAGI. J lost 2 bases, V lost 8 bases, and 5 bases had no gene match. The CDR3 spans 15 residues. The CDR3 loop is CASLTGLAGQETQYF. The CDR3 nucleotides are TGTGCCAGCCTTACGGGACTAGCGGGACAAGAGACCCAGTACTTC.

This clonotype was seen a single time. CDR3 sequence: CASSRASGEGFQETQYF. In nucleotides, the CDR3 is TGTGCCAGCAGCCGGGCTAGCGGGGAGGGTTTCCAAGAGACCCAGTACTTC. V usage is TRBV6-1 and J usage is TRBJ2-5; 9 positions match TRBD2. The CDR3 is made up of 17 amino acids. Germline values: CDR1 MNHNS, CDR2 SASEGT. Unmatched junction bases numbered 12, after V lost 6 bases and J lost 1 base.

This clonotype was detected a few times. The V call is TRBV6-6, the J call TRBJ2-4; 10 nucleotides match TRBD1. Looked up from germline, CDR1 is MNHNY and CDR2 is SVGAGI (reference sequence). The CDR3 is 14 residues long. V was clipped by 7 bases and J by 7 bases; unmatched bases: 7. The CDR3 spells CASTEDRGRNIQYF. The DNA of the CDR3 is TGTGCCAGCACAGAAGACAGGGGGCGGAACATTCAGTACTTC.

The chain joins TRBV29-1 to TRBJ2-2; D perhaps matches TRBD1 (5 bases). From germline, CDR1 is SQVTM and CDR2 ANQGSEA. Trimming stripped 5 bases from V and 3 bases from J, with 10 bases between. The CDR3 spans 13 residues. The CDR3 sequence is CSVTRADTGELFF. The CDR3 DNA follows: TGCAGCGTTACCAGGGCGGACACCGGGGAGCTGTTTTTT.

A few counts support this clonotype. The rearrangement uses TRBV15 and TRBJ2-1, with 10 positions matching TRBD1. CDR1 and CDR2 (germline): LNHNV, YYDKDF (reference sequence). Trimming took 1 base from V and 7 from J; bases not matched to a gene: 4. The CDR3 consists of 15 residues. DNA of the CDR3: TGTGCCACCAGCAGAGGACAGGGGGCTCTAAATGAGCAGTTCTTC. Protein product: CATSRGQGALNEQFF.

The genes are TRBV20-1 and TRBJ2-6, with TRBD2 as a possible D gene (5 bases). The CDR3 covers 15 residues. Looked up from germline, CDR1 is DFQATT and CDR2 is SNEGSKA (reference sequence). V was trimmed by 6 bases and J by 2 bases, leaving 14 bases between them. The CDR3 loop reads CSAPSPGTGANVLTF. In nucleotides, the CDR3 is TGCAGTGCCCCTTCCCCCGGGACTGGGGCCAACGTCCTGACTTTC.

The V call is TRBV27, the J call TRBJ2-3; D ambiguous. CDR1 is MNHEY and CDR2 is SMNVEV in the germline V gene (reference sequence). The CDR3 runs to 14 residues. The V and J ends lost 2 bases and 5 bases respectively, with 11 bases between them. This chain's CDR3 is CASSLRAAEDTQYF. The CDR3 DNA reads TGTGCCAGCAGTTTAAGGGCCGCGGAAGATACGCAGTATTTT.

This clonotype was observed a handful of times. CDR3 residues: CASSRDSGYTF. The CDR3 nucleotides read TGTGCCAGCAGTCGGGACAGTGGCTACACCTTC. The rearrangement uses TRBV9 and TRBJ1-2, with 7 positions matching TRBD1. Germline loops: CDR1 SGDLS, CDR2 YYNGEE. This CDR3 contains 11 residues. Trimming removed 5 bases from V and 7 bases from J; junction bases left unmatched: 2.

The chain carries TRBV28 and TRBJ1-1, with 7 bases lining up with TRBD1. The CDR3 sequence is 14 residues long. The germline CDR1 and CDR2 sequences are MDHEN and SYDVKM. The V and J ends lost 8 bases and 2 bases, in that order; junction bases with no gene match: 8. The CDR3 here is CASVSGQTNTEAFF. In DNA, the CDR3 is TGTGCCAGCGTATCGGGACAGACAAACACTGAAGCTTTCTTT. The full variable domain, completed using reference TRBV28 and TRBJ1-1, is DVKVTQSSRYLVKRTGEKVFLECVQDMDHENMFWYRQDPGLGLRLIYFSYDVKMKEKGDIPEGYSVSREKKERFSLILESASTNQTSMYLCASVSGQTNTEAFFGQGTRLTVV.

This clonotype was found a few times. V is TRBV12-3 or TRBV12-4 and J is TRBJ2-7; TRBD2 matches 13 bases. CDR3 length: 17 residues. V shed 5 bases, J shed 3 bases, and the junction held 10 bases outside the gene matches. CDR3 nucleotides: TGTGCCAGCAGTCCCCCGACTAGCGGGGGGAACATCTACGAGCAGTACTTC. This sequence encodes CASSPPTSGGNIYEQYF.

The chain has TRBV20-1 and TRBJ1-5, with TRBD1 matching 8 bases. V trimming: 2 bases; J trimming: 0 bases; junction bases outside the gene matches: 12. In germline, CDR1 is DFQATT, CDR2 SNEGSKA (reference sequence). This CDR3 comprises 18 residues. CDR3 loop: CSARSRDRRSDSNQPQHF. Here the CDR3 DNA reads TGCAGTGCTAGATCGCGGGACAGGCGATCAGATAGCAATCAGCCCCAGCATTTT.

The CDR3 DNA reads TGTGCCAGCAGCACGACCGGGACAGGGGTTTCAGATACGCAGTATTTT. It is translated as CASSTTGTGVSDTQYF. The V gene is TRBV7-3, the J gene TRBJ2-3; 10 bases are shared with TRBD1. This CDR3 is 16 amino acids long. Germline V gene data show CDR1 as SGHTA and CDR2 as FQGTGA. J was trimmed by 4 bases and V by 5 bases; bases with no gene match: 9. Full variable domain (remainder filled in from reference TRBV7-3 and TRBJ2-3): GAGVSQTPSNKVTEKGKYVELRCDPISGHTALYWYRQSLGQGPEFLIYFQGTGAADDSGLPNDRFFAVRPEGSVSTLKIQRTERGDSAVYLCASSTTGTGVSDTQYFGPGTRLTVL.

This clonotype was detected many times. The gene calls are TRBV29-1 and TRBJ1-4; 9 nucleotides line up with TRBD1. Germline assignment: CDR1 SQVTM and CDR2 ANQGSEA. CDR3 length: 14 amino acids. V dropped 7 bases and J dropped 8; count of bases not matched to a gene: 11. CDR3 sequence: CSGVQGAGDEKLFF. The CDR3 nucleotides are TGCAGCGGTGTACAGGGGGCGGGAGACGAAAAACTGTTTTTT.

The rearrangement joins TRBV7-2 to TRBJ2-5; D may match TRBD1 or TRBD2 (5 bases each). The tail of the sequence fits TRBJ2-7 better, so the J call may be wrong. Germline CDR1 is SGHTA and CDR2 is FQGNSA. The CDR3 is made up of 14 amino acids. The DNA for the CDR3 is TGTGCCAGCAGCTTGGACCGGGACGCGGGCGAGCAGTACTTC. Its translation is CASSLDRDAGEQYF.

The chain joins TRBV20-1 to TRBJ1-5, with a weak D call TRBD1 (6 bases). Trimming shortened V by 6 bases and J by 2 bases, and 17 bases separated the two germline ends. The length of the CDR3 is 15 residues. Germline V gene data show CDR1 as DFQATT and CDR2 as SNEGSKA (reference sequence). The CDR3 sequence is CSAPPQGVGNQPQHF. CDR3 DNA sequence: TGCAGTGCGCCCCCACAGGGAGTCGGCAATCAGCCCCAGCATTTT.

This clonotype was detected only once. V and J are TRBV27 and TRBJ1-2, with D perhaps TRBD1 (6 bases). In germline, CDR1 is MNHEY, CDR2 SMNVEV (reference sequence). This CDR3 comprises 15 residues. V was cut by 2 bases and J by 5 bases, with 15 bases left in between. CDR3 region: CASSLRGRGTYGYTF. CDR3 nucleotide sequence: TGTGCCAGCAGTTTACGCGGCAGGGGAACGTATGGCTACACCTTC.

This sequence joins TRBV20-1 and TRBJ2-7, with 7 bases identical to TRBD1. Germline CDR1 is DFQATT and CDR2 is SNEGSKA (reference sequence). CDR3 length: 15 amino acids. V lost 0 bases to trimming and J lost 2 bases; unmatched junction nucleotides: 7. CDR3 residues: CSARDIQGSAYEQYF. The CDR3 bases are TGCAGTGCTAGAGATATACAGGGGTCAGCCTACGAGCAGTACTTC.

A single count supports this clonotype. The chain couples TRBV9 to TRBJ2-4; TRBD2 agrees at 8 bases. The germline CDR1 and CDR2 sequences are SGDLS and YYNGEE. The length of the CDR3 is 14 residues. J lost 9 bases, V lost 0 bases, and 5 bases had no gene match. The CDR3: CASSVDAGGGIQYF. CDR3 in DNA: TGTGCCAGCAGCGTAGATGCGGGGGGAGGCATTCAGTACTTC. Using reference TRBV9 and TRBJ2-4 for the parts outside the CDR3, the full variable domain is DSGVTQTPKHLITATGQRVTLRCSPRSGDLSVYWYQQSLDQGLQFLIQYYNGEERAKGNILERFSAQQFPDLHSELNLSSLELGDSALYFCASSVDAGGGIQYFGAGTRLSVL.

The chain recombines TRBV28 with TRBJ2-7, with 7 bases matching TRBD1. CDR1 and CDR2 (germline): MDHEN, SYDVKM. V gave up 1 base and J gave up 2 bases; unmatched junction bases: 2. There are 14 residues in the CDR3. The CDR3 DNA is TGTGCCAGCAGTTTATACGGGACAGCCTACGAGCAGTACTTC. The encoded protein is CASSLYGTAYEQYF.

Points on this clonotype: An end of the junction does not agree with germline; a read error may underlie this. The chain carries TRBV7-7 and TRBJ1-1, with no clear D. This CDR3 comprises 13 residues. CDR1 SSHAT and CDR2 FNYEAQ come from the germline V gene (reference sequence). CDR3 residues: CASSRTRDTEAFF. CDR3 nucleotides: TGTGCTAGCAGCAGGACCCGGGACACTGAAGCTTTCTTT.